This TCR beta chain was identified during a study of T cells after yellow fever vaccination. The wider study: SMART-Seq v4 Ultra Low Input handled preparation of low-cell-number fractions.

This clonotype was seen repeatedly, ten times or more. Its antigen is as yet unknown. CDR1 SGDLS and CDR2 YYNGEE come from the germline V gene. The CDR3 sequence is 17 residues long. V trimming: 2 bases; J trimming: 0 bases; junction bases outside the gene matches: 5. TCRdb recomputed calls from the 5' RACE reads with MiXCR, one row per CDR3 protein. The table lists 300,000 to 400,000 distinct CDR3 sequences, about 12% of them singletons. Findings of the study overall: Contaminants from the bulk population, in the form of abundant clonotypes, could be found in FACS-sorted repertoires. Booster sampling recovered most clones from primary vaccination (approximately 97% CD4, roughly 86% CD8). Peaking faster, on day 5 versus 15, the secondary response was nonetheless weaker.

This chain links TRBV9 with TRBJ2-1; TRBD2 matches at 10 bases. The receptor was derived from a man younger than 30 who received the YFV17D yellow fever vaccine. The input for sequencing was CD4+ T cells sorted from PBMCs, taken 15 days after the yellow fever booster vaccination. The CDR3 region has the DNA TGTGCCAGCAGCGTTACTAGCGGGGCGAGCTCCTACAATGAGCAGTTCTTC. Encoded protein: CASSVTSGASSYNEQFF.